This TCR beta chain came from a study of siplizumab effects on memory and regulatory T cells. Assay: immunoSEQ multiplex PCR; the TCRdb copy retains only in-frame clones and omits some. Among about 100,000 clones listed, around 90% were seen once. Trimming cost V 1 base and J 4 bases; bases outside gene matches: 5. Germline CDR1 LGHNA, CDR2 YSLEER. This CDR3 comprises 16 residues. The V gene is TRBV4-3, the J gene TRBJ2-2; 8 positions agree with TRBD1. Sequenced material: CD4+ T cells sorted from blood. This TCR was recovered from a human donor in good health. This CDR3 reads CASSQARGLGTGELFF. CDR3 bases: TGCGCCAGCAGCCAAGCCAGGGGGCTGGGCACCGGGGAGCTGTTTTTT.